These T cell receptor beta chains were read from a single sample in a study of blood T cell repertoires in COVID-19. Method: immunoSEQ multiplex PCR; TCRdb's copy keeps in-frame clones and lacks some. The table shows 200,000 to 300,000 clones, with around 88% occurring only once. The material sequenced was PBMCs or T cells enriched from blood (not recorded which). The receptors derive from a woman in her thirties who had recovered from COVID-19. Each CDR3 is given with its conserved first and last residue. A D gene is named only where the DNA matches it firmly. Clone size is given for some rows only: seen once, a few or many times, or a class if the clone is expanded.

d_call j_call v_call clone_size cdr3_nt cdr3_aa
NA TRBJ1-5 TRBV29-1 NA TGCAGCGTTGGCCAGGCAGGGAATCAGCCCCAGCATTTT CSVGQAGNQPQHF
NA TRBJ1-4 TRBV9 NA TGTGCCAGCAGCGTAATGGGCGGGAGTAATGAAAAACTGTTTTTT CASSVMGGSNEKLFF
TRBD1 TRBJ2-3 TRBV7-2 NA TGTGCCAGCAGCTTAGGAGACAGGGAAGCAGATACGCAGTATTTT CASSLGDREADTQYF
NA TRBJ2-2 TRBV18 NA TGTGCCAGCTCAAGTAATACACGGAACACCGGGGAGCTGTTTTTT CASSSNTRNTGELFF
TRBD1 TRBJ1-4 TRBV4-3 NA TGCGCCAGCAGCCAAGGACAGGGAACAACTAATGAAAAACTGTTTTTT CASSQGQGTTNEKLFF
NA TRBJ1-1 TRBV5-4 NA TGTGCCAGCAGCCAGGGGAACACTGAAGCTTTCTTT CASSQGNTEAFF
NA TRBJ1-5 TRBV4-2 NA TGTGCCAGCAGCCAAGAAAGGGGTGGCAATCAGCCCCAGCATTTT CASSQERGGNQPQHF
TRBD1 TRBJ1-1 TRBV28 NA TGTGCCAGCAGTTTAGTAACAGGGGGCCTGAATATAGGAAACACTGAAGCTTTCTTT CASSLVTGGLNIGNTEAFF
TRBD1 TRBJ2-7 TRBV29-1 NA TGCAGCGCCGGGACAGGGGGCCTCGAGCAGTACTTC CSAGTGGLEQYF
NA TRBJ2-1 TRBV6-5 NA TGTGCCAGCAGTCGTAGTGGGCTCTCCTACAATGAGCAGTTCTTC CASSRSGLSYNEQFF
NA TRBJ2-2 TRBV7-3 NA TGTGCCAGCAGCTTAAACGGGAACACCGGGGAGCTGTTTTTT CASSLNGNTGELFF
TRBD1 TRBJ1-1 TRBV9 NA TGTGCCAGCAGCGCCAAAGGGGGTGGGACAGGGATGAACACTGAAGCTTTCTTT CASSAKGGGTGMNTEAFF
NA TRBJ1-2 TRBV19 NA TGTGCCAGTACCTCTACAGGGATCTCCCTCTATGGCTACACCTTC CASTSTGISLYGYTF
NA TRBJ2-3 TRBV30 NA TGTGCCTGGAGCCCACTCTTGGATACGCAGTATTTT CAWSPLLDTQYF
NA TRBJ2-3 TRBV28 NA TGTGCCAGCAGTTTTGGTCGAGGCACAGATACGCAGTATTTT CASSFGRGTDTQYF
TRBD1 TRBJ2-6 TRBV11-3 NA TGTGCCAGCAGCTTAGGGGACAGGGGACCCTCTGGGGCCAACGTCCTGACTTTC CASSLGDRGPSGANVLTF
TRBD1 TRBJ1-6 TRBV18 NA TGTGCCAGCTCACCGGGGACAGAACTCTCACCCCTCCACTTT CASSPGTELSPLHF
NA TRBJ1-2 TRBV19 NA TGTGCCAGTAGTCCGGACAAGACCTCCTATGGCTACACCTTC CASSPDKTSYGYTF
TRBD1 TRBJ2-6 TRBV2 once TGTGCCAGCAGTACGCTAAGCCGGACAGGGGAGGATGAGATTGGGGCCAACGTCCTGACTTTC CASSTLSRTGEDEIGANVLTF
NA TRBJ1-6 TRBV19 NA TGTGCCAGTAGTAAACTTCGAGACAGGAGATATAATTCACCCCTCCACTTT CASSKLRDRRYNSPLHF
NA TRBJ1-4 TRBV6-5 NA TGTGCCAGCAGGAACATGGAGGGGAAACTGTTTTTT CASRNMEGKLFF
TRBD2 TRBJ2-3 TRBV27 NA TGTGCCAGCAGTTTATTGTCTGAAGCGGGAGGGCGTTATGGTGTTCGAGATACGCAGTATTTT CASSLLSEAGGRYGVRDTQYF
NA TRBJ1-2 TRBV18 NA TGTGCCAGCTCACCAGGTCCTATACTAGCTAACTATGGCTACACCTTC CASSPGPILANYGYTF
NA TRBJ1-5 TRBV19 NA TGTGCCAGTAGTCCCGGAGGGCAGGGATATCAGCCCCAGCATTTT CASSPGGQGYQPQHF
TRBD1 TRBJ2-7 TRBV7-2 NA TGTGCCAGCAGCTTAGACAGGGGTCCCTACGAGCAGTACTTC CASSLDRGPYEQYF
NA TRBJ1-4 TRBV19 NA TGTGCCAGTAATACCGGGAGGGGGAGCGAAAAACTGTTTTTT CASNTGRGSEKLFF
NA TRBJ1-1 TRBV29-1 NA TGCAGCGTACCTACAGGGACAATGAACACTGAAGCTTTCTTT CSVPTGTMNTEAFF
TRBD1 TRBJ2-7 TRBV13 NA TGTGCCAGCACCCCCCGTGGGGAGGACAGGGAAGGGAGTAGCTACTACGAGCAGTACTTC CASTPRGEDREGSSYYEQYF
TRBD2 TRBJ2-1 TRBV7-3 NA TGTGCCAGCAGCTCCATAGGGGCTAGCGGGGGATACAATGAGCAGTTCTTC CASSSIGASGGYNEQFF
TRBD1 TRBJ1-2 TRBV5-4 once TGTGCCAGCAGCTTGCCCACAGGGGCGACGGATGGCTACACCTTC CASSLPTGATDGYTF
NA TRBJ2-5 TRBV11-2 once TGTGCCAGCAGCTTAGTTAAGGGGCGGGAGACCCAGTACTTC CASSLVKGRETQYF
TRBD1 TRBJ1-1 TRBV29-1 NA TGCAGCGTCCTGACAGGGTACAGGAACACTGAAGCTTTCTTT CSVLTGYRNTEAFF
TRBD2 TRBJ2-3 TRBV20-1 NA TGCAGTGCTAGTGCGACTAGCGGGGTGTACACAGATACGCAGTATTTT CSASATSGVYTDTQYF
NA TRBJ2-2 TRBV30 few TGTGCCTGGAGTCTTTCGGGAAACACCGGGGAGCTGTTTTTT CAWSLSGNTGELFF
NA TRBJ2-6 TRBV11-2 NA TGTGCCAGCAGCTTAGTTCAGGGGCCCTCTGGGGCCAACGTCCTGACTTTC CASSLVQGPSGANVLTF
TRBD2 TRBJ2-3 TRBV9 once TGTGCCAGCAGCGTAGGCCCGGGGTCTAGCGGGAGAATGAGCACAGATACGCAGTATTTT CASSVGPGSSGRMSTDTQYF
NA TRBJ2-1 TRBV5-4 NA TGTGCCAGCCACGGGAGAGAGGACAATGAGCAGTTCTTC CASHGREDNEQFF
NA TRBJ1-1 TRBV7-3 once TGTGCCAGCAGCTCTTACAAGTACACTGAAGCTTTCTTT CASSSYKYTEAFF
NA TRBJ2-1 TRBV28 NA TGTGCCAGCACCGAACGGGGTGTTGAGCAGTTCTTC CASTERGVEQFF
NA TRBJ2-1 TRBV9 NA TGTGCCAGCAGCGTAGCTGAGCGAGTTACTTACAATGAGCAGTTCTTC CASSVAERVTYNEQFF
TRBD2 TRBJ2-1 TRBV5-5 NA TGTGCCAGCAGCTTGTCGGGACTAGCGTACAATGAGCAGTTCTTC CASSLSGLAYNEQFF
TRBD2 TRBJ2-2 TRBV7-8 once TGTGCCAGCAGCTTAATAGCGGGAGTGATCGGGGAGCTGTTTTTT CASSLIAGVIGELFF
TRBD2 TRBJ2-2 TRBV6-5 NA TGTGCCAGCAGTTACGGTGCGGGAGACGGCACCGGGGAGCTGTTTTTT CASSYGAGDGTGELFF
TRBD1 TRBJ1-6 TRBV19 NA TGTGCCAGTAGTATGAACACAGGGGGCTCTTCACCCCTCCACTTT CASSMNTGGSSPLHF
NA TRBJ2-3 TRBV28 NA TGTGCCAGCAGCGAGCGACGAGCTTTCACAGATACGCAGTATTTT CASSERRAFTDTQYF
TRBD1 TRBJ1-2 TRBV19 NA TGTGCCAGTAGTCCGGACAGGGGGCAAGGCTATGGCTACACCTTC CASSPDRGQGYGYTF
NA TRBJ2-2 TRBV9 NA TGTGCCAGCAGCGTAGCTGGGGGGGCGGCCGGGGAGCTGTTTTTT CASSVAGGAAGELFF
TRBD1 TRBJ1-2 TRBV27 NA TGTGCCAGCAGTGTCAGTGGACAGGGGTTCCCCCATGGTGGTGGCTACACCTTC CASSVSGQGFPHGGGYTF
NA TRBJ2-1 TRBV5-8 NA TGTGCCAGCAGCTTGTTATGGAGCGGGTCAAATGAGCAGTTCTTC CASSLLWSGSNEQFF
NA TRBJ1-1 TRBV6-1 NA TGTGCCAGCACCGAGGGTACTGAAGCTTTCTTT CASTEGTEAFF
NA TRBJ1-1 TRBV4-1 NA TGCGCCAGCAGCCAAGTAAACTTGAACACTGAAGCTTTCTTT CASSQVNLNTEAFF
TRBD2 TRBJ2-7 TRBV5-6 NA TGTGCCAGCAGCTTGCTCCCAAGCGGGAGGGCTCTCTACGAGCAGTACTTC CASSLLPSGRALYEQYF
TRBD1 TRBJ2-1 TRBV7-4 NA TGTGCCAGCAGCTTTTGGGACAGGGCCCTCAATGAGCAGTTCTTC CASSFWDRALNEQFF
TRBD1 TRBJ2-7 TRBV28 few TGTGCCAGCGCCGGTCAGGGGGTCTCCTACGAGCAGTACTTC CASAGQGVSYEQYF
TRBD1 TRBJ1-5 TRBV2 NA TGTGCCAGCAGTAGGACAGGGATCGGGAATCAGCCCCAGCATTTT CASSRTGIGNQPQHF
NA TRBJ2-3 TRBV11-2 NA TGTGCCAGCAGCTCCGGTAGGACAGCCCAGACAGATACGCAGTATTTT CASSSGRTAQTDTQYF
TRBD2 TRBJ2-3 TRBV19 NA TGTGCCACCTCCCGAAGCGGGACTACAGATACGCAGTATTTT CATSRSGTTDTQYF
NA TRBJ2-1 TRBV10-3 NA TGTGCCATCAGTGAGTCCCTACAGGAGACAGCCTACAATGAGCAGTTCTTC CAISESLQETAYNEQFF
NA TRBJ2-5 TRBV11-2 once TGTGCCAGCAGCTTAAATGGGGGGGCAGGGGAGACCCAGTACTTC CASSLNGGAGETQYF
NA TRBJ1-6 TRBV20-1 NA TGCAGCCCTAGTGACCATGGCCCTTATAATTCACCCCTCCACTTT CSPSDHGPYNSPLHF